The 21 T cell receptor beta chains below all came from one sample that was sequenced in a study of identifying expanded T cells in peripheral blood. Assay: immunoSEQ multiplex PCR; the TCRdb copy retains only in-frame clones and omits some. The repertoire consists of around 70,000 clones, with roughly 90% occurring once and the leading ten covering more than 3%. Sequenced input: blood. Receptors were obtained from a person aged 18 to 70 in good health.

The J gene is TRBJ2-3, the V gene TRBV6-6, with D perhaps TRBD2 (7 bases). The V gene's germline CDR1 is MNHNY and CDR2 SVGAGI (reference sequence). V was pared by 2 bases and J by 2 bases, with 14 bases between. There are 16 residues in the CDR3. In DNA, the CDR3 is TGTGCCAGCAGTTACCTGGGGGGGGCCCTCACAGATACGCAGTATTTT. It translates to CASSYLGGALTDTQYF.

The CDR3 is CASSLSPHSQPQHF. As DNA, the CDR3 is TGTGCCAGCAGTTTATCACCCCATAGTCAGCCCCAGCATTTT. The chain carries TRBV28 and TRBJ1-5, with D hard to call. Trimming shortened V by 1 base and J by 6 bases, and 10 bases separated the two germline ends. The germline V gene has CDR1 MDHEN and CDR2 SYDVKM. The CDR3 loop spans 14 amino acids.

V is TRBV15 and J is TRBJ2-2; 9 nucleotides line up with TRBD1. Trimming removed 1 base from V and 1 base from J; junction bases left unmatched: 4. The CDR3 length is 17 residues. Germline lookup yields CDR1 LNHNV and CDR2 YYDKDF (reference sequence). For the CDR3, the DNA is TGTGCCACCAGCAGAGCTCGGGACAGGGAGAACACCGGGGAGCTGTTTTTT. Its protein product is CATSRARDRENTGELFF.

J is TRBJ2-5 and V is TRBV7-8; TRBD2 matches at 11 bases. Trimming removed 4 bases from V and 2 bases from J; junction bases left unmatched: 6. Germline assignment: CDR1 SGHVS and CDR2 FQNEAQ. CDR3 length equals 16 residues. The CDR3 DNA follows: TGTGCCAGCAGCTACAGACTAGCGGGGTTTCAAGAGACCCAGTACTTC. Its protein is CASSYRLAGFQETQYF.

The chain combines TRBV27 with TRBJ1-5; D is undetermined. V lost 2 bases to trimming and J lost 3 bases, with 5 bases between them. This CDR3 contains 13 residues. Germline V gene lookup returns CDR1 MNHEY and CDR2 SMNVEV (reference sequence). CDR3 DNA sequence: TGTGCCAGCAGTTTAGCGGTCAATCAGCCCCAGCATTTT. Its protein is CASSLAVNQPQHF.

V and J are TRBV11-1 and TRBJ2-3; D perhaps matches TRBD1 (6 bases). The CDR3 totals 13 residues. Between the trimmed V and J ends, which lost 5 bases and 4 bases, there was a span of 10 bases. Germline CDR1 SGHAT, CDR2 FQDESV (reference sequence). Here the CDR3 reads CASSTGFADTQYF. The DNA for the CDR3 is TGTGCCAGCAGCACAGGGTTTGCAGATACGCAGTATTTT.

The chain joins TRBV4-3 to TRBJ2-1; D unresolved. In germline, CDR1 is LGHNA, CDR2 YSLEER. V was clipped by 0 bases and J by 0 bases, with 6 bases between them. This CDR3 contains 15 residues. CDR3 protein: CASSQDFGSYNEQFF. CDR3 nucleotide sequence: TGCGCCAGCAGCCAAGATTTTGGCTCCTACAATGAGCAGTTCTTC.

The CDR3 DNA sequence: TGTGCCAGCAGTGACCCCTCTGGACCCAGTAGCACAGATACGCAGTATTTT. Translated, it gives CASSDPSGPSSTDTQYF. The J gene is TRBJ2-3, the V gene TRBV25-1; D is undetermined. This CDR3 is 17 amino acids long. Germline V gene data show CDR1 as MGHDK and CDR2 as SYGVNS. With 3 bases removed from V and 0 bases from J, the gap between germline ends came to 16 bases.

This rearrangement joins TRBV5-1 to TRBJ2-5; TRBD2 might be the D (5 bases). Germline CDR1 reads SGHRS; CDR2 reads YFSETQ. V was shortened by 3 bases and J by 5 bases, with 17 bases between the two germline ends. CDR3 length: 15 amino acids. This chain's CDR3 is CASSSSDGGGETQYF. DNA for the CDR3: TGCGCCAGCAGCTCTTCGGACGGTGGCGGGGAGACCCAGTACTTC.

The chain combines TRBV27 with TRBJ1-1, with D possibly being TRBD1 (6 bases). Trimming removed 6 bases at V and 1 base at J, with 18 bases between. Germline assignment: CDR1 MNHEY and CDR2 SMNVEV (reference sequence). The CDR3 spans 16 residues. The CDR3 is CASSLLGGQTNTEAFF. For the CDR3, the DNA is TGTGCCAGCAGCCTATTGGGGGGACAAACGAACACTGAAGCTTTCTTT.

The chain employs TRBV6-5 and TRBJ1-2; weak D call: TRBD1 (6 bases). Trimming stripped 0 bases from V and 3 bases from J, with 8 bases between. Germline values: CDR1 MNHEY, CDR2 SVGAGI. The CDR3 is 14 amino acids. The CDR3 region is CASSYSGQDYGYTF. CDR3 sequence (DNA): TGTGCCAGCAGTTACTCGGGACAAGACTATGGCTACACCTTC.

The J gene is TRBJ2-3, the V gene TRBV2; D is unclear. V was pared by 3 bases and J by 1 base, with 8 bases between. The CDR3 loop spans 14 amino acids. Per germline, CDR1 SNHLY and CDR2 FYNNEI. CDR3 sequence: CASSEVRGTDTQYF. The CDR3 nucleotides read TGTGCCAGCAGTGAGGTTAGGGGCACAGATACGCAGTATTTT.

This clone was detected a few times. The V call is TRBV2, the J call TRBJ1-1; D not certain. The V end lost 9 bases, the J end lost 1 base, and 18 bases lay between the germline ends. There are 15 residues in the CDR3. Germline V gives CDR1 SNHLY, CDR2 FYNNEI. The CDR3 loop reads CARDPSGGENTEAFF. The CDR3 DNA follows: TGTGCCAGAGACCCGTCGGGCGGGGAGAACACTGAAGCTTTCTTT.

A single count supports this clone. The chain recombines TRBV4-2 with TRBJ2-7, with 13 bases identical to TRBD2. The ends lost 2 bases at V and 6 bases at J; junction bases unmatched: 13. This CDR3 is built from 18 residues. CDR1 and CDR2 (germline): LGHNA, YNFKEQ. In nucleotides, the CDR3 is TGTGCCAGCAGCCAAAGTCCGGGACTAGCGGGACTTCTAGCCGAGCAGTACTTC. It encodes CASSQSPGLAGLLAEQYF.

The CDR3 sequence: CATGLAGGPNEQFF. In DNA, the CDR3 is TGTGCCACCGGGCTAGCGGGAGGGCCAAATGAGCAGTTCTTC. The chain combines TRBV19 with TRBJ2-1, with 12 bases identical to TRBD2. The CDR3 has 14 amino acids. J lost 7 bases, V lost 10 bases, and 8 bases had no gene match. Looked up from germline, CDR1 is LNHDA and CDR2 is SQIVND (reference sequence).

This clone was observed a handful of times. This rearrangement joins TRBV6-5 to TRBJ1-4; D possibly corresponds to TRBD1 (5 bases). CDR3 length: 12 amino acids. Trimming pared 7 bases from V and 10 bases from J, leaving 13 bases between. Germline CDR1 and CDR2: MNHEY and SVGAGI. CDR3 amino acids: CASKGQGGKLFF. CDR3 DNA: TGTGCCAGCAAAGGCCAGGGAGGAAAACTGTTTTTT.

The V gene is TRBV7-3, the J gene TRBJ2-1; the match to TRBD2 covers 10 bases. Germline trimming cut 2 bases from V and 6 bases from J; bases unmatched to any gene: 4. Germline lookup yields CDR1 SGHTA and CDR2 FQGTGA. The CDR3 sequence is 15 residues long. As DNA, the CDR3 is TGTGCCAGCAGCTTAGGGGGGACTAGCGCCAATGAGCAGTTCTTC. Translated, it gives CASSLGGTSANEQFF.

The chain combines TRBV27 with TRBJ2-7, with 8 bases fitting TRBD2. Germline assignment: CDR1 MNHEY and CDR2 SMNVEV (reference sequence). The CDR3 runs 16 residues. V dropped 2 bases and J dropped 3; count of bases not matched to a gene: 9. The CDR3 nucleotides are TGTGCCAGCAGTTTAGTACTACCGGGACTAGACTACGAGCAGTACTTC. It codes for CASSLVLPGLDYEQYF.

V is TRBV2 and J is TRBJ2-5; D remains unclear. The CDR3 runs to 16 residues. The germline V and J ends were trimmed by 2 bases and 4 bases, with 17 bases remaining between them. Germline V CDR1 and CDR2: SNHLY, FYNNEI. In nucleotides, the CDR3 is TGTGCCAGCAGTGAACGACGGACGTCCTGGGGAGAGACCCAGTACTTC. This encodes CASSERRTSWGETQYF.

The chain has TRBV11-2 and TRBJ1-2; the D is unclear. Deletions cut 0 bases from V and 2 bases from J, with 7 bases between. Looked up from germline, CDR1 is SGHAT and CDR2 is FQNNGV. This CDR3 contains 14 residues. The CDR3 nucleotides are TGTGCCAGCAGCTTAGATAACAGCAACTATGGCTACACCTTC. It codes for CASSLDNSNYGYTF.

The V gene is TRBV5-6, the J gene TRBJ2-3; 8 nucleotides align to TRBD2. V shed 3 bases, J shed 1 base, and the junction held 4 bases outside the gene matches. The CDR3 contains 15 residues. Germline V gives CDR1 SGHDT, CDR2 YYEEEE. CDR3 sequence: CASSSRGGRTDTQYF. CDR3 DNA: TGTGCCAGCAGCTCCCGGGGGGGACGCACAGATACGCAGTATTTT.